This T cell receptor beta chain was captured by sequencing in a study of T cell repertoires in cytomegalovirus infection. Each CDR3 protein is one row after TCRdb ran MiXCR on the reads. Of 150,000 to 200,000 distinct CDR3 sequences in the sample, approximately 17% were seen once. CDR3 length: 18 amino acids. V lost 0 bases and J lost 3, with 18 bases in between. Germline CDR1 is SGHVS and CDR2 is FQNEAQ. The specimen sequenced was CD8+ T cells from PBMCs. This sequence joins TRBV7-8 and TRBJ2-1, with a possible D match to TRBD1 (6 bases). The sequence was obtained from a human donor in good health (CMV status not recorded). Some clones in this sample may be carry-over from other donors' samples. This CDR3 is CASSLALARGPLYNEQFF. The DNA of the CDR3 is TGTGCCAGCAGCTTAGCGCTTGCCAGGGGACCACTCTACAATGAGCAGTTCTTC.